These 3 T cell receptor beta chains were sequenced from one sample in a study of T cells in Graves' hyperthyroidism and ophthalmopathy. Regions amplified from RNA transcripts were the TCR beta CDR3 regions. The study used the HTBI primer set for a first-round RT-PCR of the TCR CDR3. TCRdb passed the multiplex PCR reads through MiXCR, listing each CDR3 protein once. The table includes roughly 550,000 distinct CDR3 sequences, about 16% detected once. The specimen was blood. The receptors derive from a woman aged 25 to 39 with Graves' ophthalmopathy.

The V call is TRBV28, the J call TRBJ2-3; 14 bases align to TRBD2. Germline assignment: CDR1 MDHEN and CDR2 SYDVKM. With V trimmed by 5 bases and J by 9 bases, 4 bases remained unmatched. The CDR3 sequence is 14 residues long. CDR3 loop: CASSLTSGGVTQYF. Written as DNA, the CDR3 is TGTGCCAGCAGTCTGACTAGCGGGGGGGTCACGCAGTATTTT.

This clonotype was seen only a few times. Possible read error: a much larger clone is one base away. This rearrangement joins TRBV5-5 to TRBJ2-7; D is possibly TRBD1 (5 bases). This CDR3 is built from 12 residues. Germline V lookup: CDR1 SGHKS, CDR2 YYEKEE (reference sequence). Trimming removed 3 bases at V and 3 bases at J, with 7 bases between. The CDR3: CASSWGGYEQYF. The DNA for the CDR3 is TGTGCCAGCAGCTGGGGCGGCTACGAGCAGTACTTC.

There are many counts of this clonotype. This sequence joins TRBV28 and TRBJ1-5; no reliable D call. The CDR3 sequence is 17 residues long. Trimming left V 2 bases short and J 4 bases short, with 18 bases between. Germline V gene data show CDR1 as MDHEN and CDR2 as SYDVKM. CDR3 sequence: CASSLRSPRPKNQPQHF. The CDR3 DNA reads TGTGCCAGCAGTTTAAGGTCCCCCCGTCCGAAGAATCAGCCCCAGCATTTT.